Below, 12 T cell receptor beta chains from the same sample are listed, as sequenced in a study of cytomegalovirus exposure and HLA in healthy donors (dated by TCRdb to about 2017). The method was the immunoSEQ multiplex PCR assay. For the multiplex PCR, a mixture combining 60 forward primers for TCR Vbeta segments and 13 reverse primers for TCR Jbeta segments was used. TCRdb provides this immuneACCESS table in a form limited to in-frame rearrangements. Some clones are lacking; in checked studies, under half of them reflect an unresolved V gene, and why the rest are absent is not known. Within this sample are about 180,000 clones, with 70% to 80% of them counted one time only. The ten top clones hold around 1.6% of the sample. The sample was PBMCs. The receptors were gathered from a man aged 18 to 30 in good health and CMV-seronegative.

The chain has TRBV7-2 and TRBJ2-3; D is unclear. In germline, CDR1 is SGHTA, CDR2 FQGNSA. The CDR3 is 13 residues long. V was shortened by 6 bases and J by 4 bases, with 11 bases between the two germline ends. The DNA of the CDR3 is TGTGCCAGCAGTCAACCTAGTGCAGATACGCAGTATTTT. This encodes CASSQPSADTQYF. The full variable domain, its missing parts supplied by reference TRBV7-2 and TRBJ2-3, is GAGVSQSPSNKVTEKGKDVELRCDPISGHTALYWYRQSLGQGLEFLIYFQGNSAPDKSGLPSDRFSAERTGGSVSTLTIQRTQQEDSAVYLCASSQPSADTQYFGPGTRLTVL.

J is TRBJ2-7 and V is TRBV6-5; TRBD1 matches at 8 bases. CDR3 length: 13 residues. Germline-derived CDR1 and CDR2 are MNHEY and SVGAGI. The V and J ends lost 10 bases and 0 bases, in that order; junction bases with no gene match: 5. The CDR3 sequence: CATRTGGSYEQYF. The CDR3 DNA follows: TGTGCCACCCGAACAGGGGGCTCCTACGAGCAGTACTTC.

In its sample, this clone was seen a few times. This rearrangement joins TRBV28 to TRBJ2-7; D is unresolved. Trimming pared 3 bases from V and 6 bases from J, leaving 9 bases between. CDR3 size: 12 residues. The germline V gene has CDR1 MDHEN and CDR2 SYDVKM. CDR3 in amino acids: CASSFTRVEQYF. CDR3 DNA: TGTGCCAGCAGTTTCACCCGGGTCGAGCAGTACTTC. The full variable domain, rest sourced from reference TRBV28 and TRBJ2-7, is DVKVTQSSRYLVKRTGEKVFLECVQDMDHENMFWYRQDPGLGLRLIYFSYDVKMKEKGDIPEGYSVSREKKERFSLILESASTNQTSMYLCASSFTRVEQYFGPGTRLTVT.

Remarks on this clone: An end of the junction does not agree with germline; a read error may underlie this. This chain joins TRBV7-9 and TRBJ2-5, with 9 bases aligning to TRBD2. CDR3 length: 15 residues. CDR1 and CDR2 (germline): SEHNR, FQNEAQ (reference sequence). CDR3 nucleotides: TGTTCCAGCAGCTTAGAGGGACTAGCAGGAGAGACCCAGTACTTC. It yields the protein CSSSLEGLAGETQYF.

V usage is TRBV5-1 and J usage is TRBJ1-2; D is unclear. CDR1 and CDR2 from the germline V gene are SGHRS and YFSETQ. Trimming shortened V by 4 bases and J by 10 bases, and 20 bases separated the two germline ends. The CDR3 totals 14 residues. This CDR3 reads CASSLHPLQSYYTF. DNA for the CDR3: TGCGCCAGCAGCCTCCATCCCCTACAGAGTTACTACACCTTC.

The J gene is TRBJ2-7, the V gene TRBV2; the match to TRBD2 covers 7 bases. The CDR3 length is 12 residues. The germline V gene has CDR1 SNHLY and CDR2 FYNNEI. The V gene end was trimmed by 5 bases and the J gene end by 6 bases; junction bases not matched to a gene: 4. The CDR3 nucleotides read TGTGCCAGCAGTCCTCTAGCGGCCGAGCAGTACTTC. Protein: CASSPLAAEQYF.

V is TRBV7-3 and J is TRBJ2-3; 10 bases fit TRBD2. There are 18 residues in the CDR3. CDR1 is SGHTA and CDR2 is FQGTGA in the germline V gene. V was pared by 5 bases and J by 2 bases, with 13 bases of the junction left unmatched. CDR3 residues: CASSLPQASGRPTDTQYF. The DNA for the CDR3 is TGTGCCAGCAGCCTACCCCAAGCTAGCGGGAGACCCACAGATACGCAGTATTTT.

The genes are TRBV7-2 and TRBJ1-5; the match to TRBD1 covers 9 bases. The germline CDR1 and CDR2 sequences are SGHTA and FQGNSA. CDR3 size: 16 residues. V lost 5 bases, J lost 2 bases, and 7 bases stayed unmatched. CDR3 DNA: TGTGCCAGCAGCACCCGGGGGGACAGGGGCAATCAGCCCCAGCATTTT. Amino acids: CASSTRGDRGNQPQHF.

The J gene is TRBJ1-4, the V gene TRBV4-1, with a tentative D call TRBD1 (5 bases). Trimming removed 0 bases at V and 3 bases at J, with 17 bases between. Germline V gene lookup returns CDR1 MGHRA and CDR2 YSYEKL. The length of the CDR3 is 18 residues. The CDR3 sequence: CASSQDETPGRSNEKLFF. The DNA for the CDR3 is TGCGCCAGCAGCCAAGATGAAACCCCAGGGCGGTCTAATGAAAAACTGTTTTTT.

The rearrangement links TRBV5-1 to TRBJ2-3, with D possibly TRBD2 on 6 matching bases. The V gene lost 0 bases and the J gene lost 1 base, with 9 bases spanning the gap. This CDR3 is 15 amino acids long. Germline V gene data show CDR1 as SGHRS and CDR2 as YFSETQ. The CDR3 loop reads CASSLEGLGTDTQYF. Written as DNA, the CDR3 is TGCGCCAGCAGCTTGGAGGGACTGGGCACAGATACGCAGTATTTT.

The V call is TRBV7-9, the J call TRBJ1-3; D is perhaps TRBD1 (6 bases). V dropped 1 base and J dropped 2 bases, with 9 bases sitting between them. CDR3 length: 15 residues. CDR1 is SEHNR and CDR2 is FQNEAQ in the germline V gene (reference sequence). The CDR3 spells CASSLGSGAGNTIYF. The CDR3 DNA follows: TGTGCCAGCAGCTTAGGATCAGGGGCTGGAAACACCATATATTTT.

This clone was detected only once. The rearrangement links TRBV11-2 to TRBJ2-7, with 8 bases lining up with TRBD1. The length of the CDR3 is 12 residues. The V segment lost 4 bases and the J segment 6 bases; nucleotides outside the gene matches: 2. The germline gives CDR1 SGHAT, CDR2 FQNNGV. The CDR3 bases are TGTGCCAGCAGCTGGACAGGGCGCGAGCAGTACTTC. Its translation: CASSWTGREQYF.